The 22 T cell receptor beta chains presented below share a single source sample, sequenced in a study of post-analysis software for immune sequencing data. General study points: Comparison of patients with controls showed 4 to 6 TRBV segments more frequent in patients, TRBV5-6, TRBV5-1 and TRBV20-1 among them.

Every TCR beta cDNA library bore unique molecular identifiers. TCRdb re-called the PCR reads with MiXCR, one entry per CDR3 protein. The sample holds more than 450,000 distinct CDR3 sequences; less than 40% are singletons and the top ten take roughly 6%. These TCRs' antigens remain unknown. Specimen: blood. The receptors stem from a girl between 2 and 17 years old with multiple sclerosis.

The chain has TRBV2 and TRBJ2-1, with D uncertain. CDR3 length: 14 amino acids. The V gene's germline CDR1 is SNHLY and CDR2 FYNNEI. The V gene lost 5 bases and the J gene lost 5 bases, with 13 bases spanning the gap. The CDR3: CASSPGAPNNEQFF. CDR3 bases: TGTGCCAGCAGTCCCGGCGCTCCGAACAATGAGCAGTTCTTC.

The chain combines TRBV6-2 or TRBV6-3 with TRBJ2-7, with 7 bases lining up with TRBD1. CDR3 length: 13 residues. Germline values: CDR1 MNHEY, CDR2 SVGEGT. J gave up 0 bases and V 10 bases, and 6 bases lay outside the gene matches. CDR3: CATLRDSSYEQYF. CDR3 coding DNA: TGTGCCACCCTCCGGGACAGCTCCTACGAGCAGTACTTC.

This clonotype was observed many times. V gene TRBV5-1 combines with J gene TRBJ2-3, with 7 bases matching TRBD2. Germline CDR1 SGHRS, CDR2 YFSETQ. The J segment lost 1 base and the V segment lost 0 bases, leaving 8 bases of the junction unmatched. This CDR3 has 17 residues. In DNA, the CDR3 is TGCGCCAGCAGCTTGGCCGGGGGGAGTTCAGGCACAGATACGCAGTATTTT. As protein: CASSLAGGSSGTDTQYF.

The chain couples TRBV4-1 to TRBJ1-4; D call uncertain. There are 17 residues in the CDR3. The V and J ends lost 0 bases and 8 bases respectively, with 19 bases between them. Per the germline V gene, CDR1 is MGHRA and CDR2 is YSYEKL. CDR3 sequence reads: CASSQELGVPGSEKLFF. CDR3 in DNA: TGCGCCAGCAGCCAAGAGCTCGGTGTACCTGGATCGGAAAAACTGTTTTTT.

V is TRBV7-9 and J is TRBJ1-4; 7 bases map to TRBD1. The CDR3 consists of 13 residues. J lost 13 bases, V lost 2 bases, and 7 bases had no gene match. Looked up from germline, CDR1 is SEHNR and CDR2 is FQNEAQ (reference sequence). CDR3 coding DNA: TGTGCCAGCAGCTTAAGCTTGAGGGACAGACTGTTTTTT. Its translation is CASSLSLRDRLFF. Together with reference TRBV7-9 and TRBJ1-4, the CDR3 gives the full variable domain: DTGVSQNPRHKITKRGQNVTFRCDPISEHNRLYWYRQTLGQGPEFLTYFQNEAQLEKSRLLSDRFSAERPKGSFSTLEIQRTEQGDSAMYLCASSLSLRDRLFFGSGTQLSVL.

The chain couples TRBV5-1 to TRBJ2-5; 13 nucleotides align to TRBD2. Germline V lookup: CDR1 SGHRS, CDR2 YFSETQ. The junction had 10 bases not matched to a gene; V was cut back by 3 bases and J by 5 bases. The length of the CDR3 is 17 residues. The CDR3: CASSSWTSGGRRETQYF. CDR3 nucleotide sequence: TGCGCCAGCAGCTCGTGGACTAGCGGGGGTAGACGGGAGACCCAGTACTTC.

The J gene is TRBJ2-5, the V gene TRBV2, with D possibly matching TRBD2 (6 bases). Germline CDR1 SNHLY, CDR2 FYNNEI. CDR3 length: 14 residues. Trimming removed 3 bases at V and 7 bases at J, with 15 bases between. Here the CDR3 reads CASSDARGRRTQYF. DNA for the CDR3: TGTGCCAGCAGTGATGCCCGGGGGAGGAGGACCCAGTACTTC.

The chain couples TRBV12-3 or TRBV12-4 to TRBJ2-5; TRBD2 aligns across 9 bases. Unmatched junction bases numbered 7, after V lost 6 bases and J lost 5 bases. This CDR3 has 14 residues. The CDR3 nucleotides are TGTGCCAGCAGGTTTAGCGGGGGCGGGGAGACCCAGTACTTC. Translation gives CASRFSGGGETQYF.

The sample holds a few counts of this clonotype. This chain uses TRBV20-1 with TRBJ1-2; 11 bases are a match to TRBD1. The V and J ends lost 3 bases and 8 bases, in that order; junction bases with no gene match: 8. The CDR3 is 14 residues long. Germline V gene data show CDR1 as DFQATT and CDR2 as SNEGSKA (reference sequence). For the CDR3, the DNA is TGCAGTGCTAGTGGACAGGGGGCCTGGTACGGCTACACCTTC. This encodes CSASGQGAWYGYTF.

Only a few counts were recorded for this clonotype. V gene TRBV3-1 combines with J gene TRBJ1-1; D uncertain. The ends were cut back, 3 bases at V and 1 base at J, with 3 bases in the middle. Germline CDR1 LGHDT, CDR2 YNNKEL (reference sequence). The CDR3 has 12 amino acids. CDR3: CASSHANTEAFF. The CDR3 DNA is TGTGCCAGCAGCCACGCGAACACTGAAGCTTTCTTT.

This clonotype was observed a handful of times. The chain employs TRBV5-1 and TRBJ1-1; D unclear. This CDR3 contains 12 residues. Germline CDR1 is SGHRS and CDR2 is YFSETQ. V lost 1 base, J lost 7 bases, and 8 bases lay in between. DNA for the CDR3: TGCGCCAGCAGCTTGTGGGGAGATGAAGCTTTCTTT. This sequence encodes CASSLWGDEAFF. The whole variable domain, filled in from reference TRBV5-1 and TRBJ1-1, reads KAGVTQTPRYLIKTRGQQVTLSCSPISGHRSVSWYQQTPGQGLQFLFEYFSETQRNKGNFPGRFSGRQFSNSRSEMNVSTLELGDSALYLCASSLWGDEAFFGQGTRLTVV.

Concerning this clonotype itself: Sequence at one end of the junction differs from germline and may be a read error. The chain couples TRBV7-7 to TRBJ2-1, with D perhaps TRBD1 (5 bases). This CDR3 contains 15 residues. Germline V lookup: CDR1 SSHAT, CDR2 FNYEAQ (reference sequence). CDR3 amino acids: CASSKDTSTYNEQFF. In DNA form, the CDR3 reads TGTGCTAGCAGCAAGGACACTTCAACCTACAATGAGCAGTTCTTC.

V is TRBV7-6 and J is TRBJ2-2, with 9 bases aligning to TRBD1. The CDR3 covers 16 residues. The germline CDR1 and CDR2 sequences are SGHVS and FNYEAQ. V lost 3 bases and J lost 7; bases outside the gene matches: 9. The CDR3 loop is CASSFSGTGKSGELFF. The CDR3 DNA reads TGTGCCAGCAGCTTTTCCGGGACAGGGAAAAGCGGGGAGCTGTTTTTT.

CDR3 nucleotides: TGCAGTGCTAAGAGCAAAGCCAAAAACATTCAGTACTTC. Translating it yields CSAKSKAKNIQYF. This chain links TRBV20-1 with TRBJ2-4; D unclear. V lost 4 bases, J lost 0 bases, and 7 bases lay in between. Germline CDR1 reads DFQATT; CDR2 reads SNEGSKA (reference sequence). This CDR3 is built from 13 residues.

This clonotype occurred a few times. The chain uses TRBV6-1 and TRBJ2-5, with 7 bases aligning to TRBD1. This CDR3 is 15 amino acids long. Germline V gene lookup returns CDR1 MNHNS and CDR2 SASEGT. V shed 8 bases and J 5 bases; nucleotides not matched to a gene: 14. In DNA, the CDR3 is TGTGCCAGCGGACATCCACAGGGGATTTGGGAGACCCAGTACTTC. It specifies CASGHPQGIWETQYF.

This clonotype was seen a few times. J is TRBJ2-5 and V is TRBV10-3; TRBD2 aligns across 12 bases. CDR3 size: 16 residues. V lost 6 bases, J lost 1 base, and 6 bases stayed unmatched. Per the germline V gene, CDR1 is ENHRY and CDR2 is SYGVKD. The CDR3 nucleotides are TGTGCCATCAGCCAAGGACTAGCGGGGTTCCAAGAGACCCAGTACTTC. This gives the protein CAISQGLAGFQETQYF.

Only a few counts were recorded for this clonotype. V is TRBV18 and J is TRBJ2-1; the D gene is possibly TRBD1 (5 bases). The CDR3 length is 15 residues. The germline gives CDR1 KGHSH, CDR2 LQKENI. Trimming removed 5 bases from V and 7 bases from J, with 18 bases in between. This CDR3 is CASSTLGAGKNEQFF. In DNA, the CDR3 is TGTGCCAGCTCAACCCTCGGAGCAGGGAAGAATGAGCAGTTCTTC.

The rearrangement joins TRBV20-1 to TRBJ2-3, with 8 positions matching TRBD1. There are 16 residues in the CDR3. V was pared by 2 bases and J by 4 bases, with 11 bases of the junction left unmatched. The germline CDR1 and CDR2 sequences are DFQATT and SNEGSKA (reference sequence). CDR3 residues: CSARSPTGAGADTQYF. CDR3 DNA: TGCAGTGCTAGATCTCCGACAGGGGCAGGCGCAGATACGCAGTATTTT.

The sample holds a few counts of this clonotype. The genes are TRBV29-1 and TRBJ1-2, with TRBD1 matching 10 bases. The CDR3 has 16 amino acids. Unmatched junction bases numbered 11, after V lost 3 bases and J lost 4 bases. The germline gives CDR1 SQVTM, CDR2 ANQGSEA. CDR3 in amino acids: CSVETKDRGLVYGYTF. The CDR3 DNA sequence: TGCAGCGTTGAGACCAAAGACAGGGGGCTCGTCTATGGCTACACCTTC.

In its sample, this clonotype was seen a few times. The rearrangement uses TRBV29-1 and TRBJ2-3; no clear D gene. V was trimmed by 6 bases and J by 3 bases, leaving 4 bases between them. The CDR3 is made up of 10 amino acids. The germline gives CDR1 SQVTM, CDR2 ANQGSEA. Written as DNA, the CDR3 is TGCAGCGTATTTACAGATACGCAGTATTTT. This gives the protein CSVFTDTQYF.

This clonotype was observed a few times. The chain recombines TRBV10-2 with TRBJ1-4; 8 nucleotides match TRBD1. Trimming at V came to 6 bases and at J to 5 bases, leaving 5 bases not matched to a gene. CDR3 size: 14 residues. The germline V gene has CDR1 WSHSY and CDR2 SAAADI. In DNA, the CDR3 is TGCGCCAGCAGAGCAGGGGGCCTCAATGAAAAACTGTTTTTT. Amino acids: CASRAGGLNEKLFF.

This clonotype was counted a single time. V usage is TRBV20-1 and J usage is TRBJ1-2, with D possibly being TRBD1 (6 bases). CDR3 length: 14 amino acids. Germline assignment: CDR1 DFQATT and CDR2 SNEGSKA (reference sequence). Trimming stripped 5 bases from V and 0 bases from J, with 13 bases between. The CDR3 region is CSAYWGLTNYGYTF. In DNA form, the CDR3 reads TGCAGTGCTTATTGGGGGCTGACTAACTATGGCTACACCTTC.